Listed here is a single T cell receptor beta chain. This record belongs to a study of blood T cell repertoires in COVID-19. Looking at the study overall: Whether acute or convalescent, the COVID-19 samples came from the United States, Italy and Spain. Sources were T cells, B-cell-depleted T cells, or PBMCs; the material itself was cDNA or gDNA.

In the authors' workflow: Amplification from reference gene primers served as the basis for estimated nucleated cell counts. Produced via immunoSEQ multiplex PCR; TCRdb's table is partial and in-frame only. From that table come the V and J calls and clone size; the DNA was used to work out D and trimming. The top ten clones hold 30% to 45% of a sample with 100,000 or so clones, 81% of them seen once. The V gene's germline CDR1 is SGHRS and CDR2 YFSETQ. Trimming left V 0 bases short and J 0 bases short, with 13 bases between. The length of the CDR3 is 17 residues. The receptor's source is a man at least 80 years old with acute or convalescent COVID-19. The sample was peripheral blood. The rearrangement joins TRBV5-1 to TRBJ2-1; D not certain. For the CDR3, the DNA is TGCGCCAGCAGCTTGGCCTCCGGTCCTAGCTCCTACAATGAGCAGTTCTTC. Translation gives CASSLASGPSSYNEQFF.